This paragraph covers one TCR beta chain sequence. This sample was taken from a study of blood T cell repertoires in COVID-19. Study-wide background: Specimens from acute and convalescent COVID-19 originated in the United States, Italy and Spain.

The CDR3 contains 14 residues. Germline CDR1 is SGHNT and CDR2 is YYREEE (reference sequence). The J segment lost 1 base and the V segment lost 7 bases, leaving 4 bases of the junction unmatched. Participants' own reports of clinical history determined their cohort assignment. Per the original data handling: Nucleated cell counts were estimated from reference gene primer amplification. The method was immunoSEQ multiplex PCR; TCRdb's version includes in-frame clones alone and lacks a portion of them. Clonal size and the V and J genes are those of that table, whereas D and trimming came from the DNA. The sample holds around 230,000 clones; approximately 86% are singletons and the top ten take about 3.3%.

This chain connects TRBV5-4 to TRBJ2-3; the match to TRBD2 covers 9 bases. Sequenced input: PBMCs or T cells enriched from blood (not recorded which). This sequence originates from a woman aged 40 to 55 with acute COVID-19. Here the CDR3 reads CASSWTSGTDTQYF. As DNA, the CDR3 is TGTGCCAGCTCCTGGACTAGCGGCACAGATACGCAGTATTTT.